This TCR beta chain was retrieved from a study of T cell responses to AZD1222 COVID-19 vaccine. Across the whole study: Second-dose intervals near 4 or 12 weeks were combined. General study points: Reportedly, nearly half the spike-specific TCRs target unmutated variant regions.

A word on this clone: No antigen is known for it.

Trimming removed 5 bases from V and 6 bases from J, with 11 bases in between. This CDR3 has 12 residues. Germline values: CDR1 SEHNR, CDR2 FQNEAQ (reference sequence). Here immunoSEQ multiplex PCR was the method, and the copy in TCRdb shows in-frame clones only, minus some. In the table there are about 120,000 clones, over 75% of which are singletons. The chain recombines TRBV7-9 with TRBJ2-7; D remains unclear. The sequencing here drew on peripheral blood, taken on day 0 of AZD1222 vaccination. This sequence originates from an adult in good health. The CDR3 DNA reads TGTGCCAGCAGCCCCCTCGGCCCCGAGCAGTACTTC. It specifies CASSPLGPEQYF.